A selection of T cell receptor beta chains follows, all from one sample in a study of blood T cells in healthy people across ages. TCRdb reprocessed the 5' RACE reads via MiXCR and lists one record per CDR3 protein. In the table there are 1.5 million to 2 million distinct CDR3 sequences, roughly 52% of which are singletons. The sample taken for sequencing was blood. These receptors came from a woman in her thirties or forties in good health. Both conserved end residues are part of each CDR3. The D gene is left open where the match is weak. Rows may omit the clone size; those that give it use once, few, many or a size class.

-	-	TRBV4-3	TRBJ2-6	CASSLSQSGYGANVLTF	TGCGCCAGCAGCCTTTCTCAAAGCGGGTACGGGGCCAACGTCCTGACTTTC
-	-	TRBV6-6	TRBJ1-2	CASCCREDGYTF	TGTGCCAGTTGCTGCAGGGAGGATGGCTACACCTTC
-	TRBD1	TRBV24-1	TRBJ2-1	CATSPRTGEQFF	TGTGCCACCAGTCCCCGGACAGGGGAGCAGTTCTTC
-	-	TRBV29-1	TRBJ1-6	CSVDKPHRESPLHF	TGCAGCGTTGATAAACCTCACAGGGAATCACCCCTCCACTTT
-	-	TRBV7-9	TRBJ2-7	CASSLSRAFSSYEQYF	TGTGCCAGCAGCTTATCTCGGGCTTTCAGCTCCTACGAGCAGTACTTC
-	TRBD1	TRBV7-2	TRBJ2-2	CANPDRVDDTGELFF	TGTGCCAACCCGGACAGGGTAGATGACACCGGGGAGCTGTTTTTT
-	-	TRBV12-3/TRBV12-4	TRBJ1-1	CASSLGVGSNTEAFF	TGTGCCAGCAGTTTAGGGGTAGGGTCGAACACTGAAGCTTTCTTT
-	-	TRBV6-1	TRBJ1-2	CASSEFRADGYTF	TGTGCCAGCAGTGAATTTAGGGCGGATGGCTACACCTTC
few	TRBD1	TRBV10-3	TRBJ2-7	CAISEAGGEQYF	TGTGCCATCAGTGAGGCAGGGGGCGAGCAGTACTTC
once	-	TRBV10-3	TRBJ2-2	CAIRQDRPTGELFF	TGTGCCATCAGACAAGACAGACCCACCGGGGAGCTGTTTTTT
few	TRBD1	TRBV20-1	TRBJ1-6	CSASDPRDREISPLHF	TGCAGTGCTAGTGACCCCCGGGACAGGGAAATTTCACCCCTCCACTTT
-	-	TRBV20-1	TRBJ1-2	CSARDRGADYGYTF	TGCAGTGCTAGAGATCGGGGCGCTGACTATGGCTACACCTTC
-	TRBD1	TRBV7-3	TRBJ2-1	CASSVTGNSYNEQFF	TGTGCCAGCAGCGTGACAGGGAACAGCTACAATGAGCAGTTCTTC
-	-	TRBV3-1	TRBJ1-6	CASSLMAGSPLHF	TGTGCCAGCAGCCTCATGGCAGGATCACCCCTCCACTTT
few	TRBD2	TRBV29-1	TRBJ2-7	CSVAGEKNEQYF	TGCAGCGTAGCGGGGGAAAAAAACGAGCAGTACTTC
-	-	TRBV12-3/TRBV12-4	TRBJ2-2	CASRTDNTGELFF	TGTGCCAGCAGGACAGATAACACCGGGGAGCTGTTTTTT
many	-	TRBV6-4	TRBJ2-1	CASSGTDYNEQFF	TGTGCCAGCAGTGGGACAGACTACAATGAGCAGTTCTTC
-	-	TRBV9	TRBJ2-4	CASSQNENIQYF	TGTGCCAGCTCGCAGAATGAGAACATTCAGTACTTC
few	-	TRBV7-9	TRBJ2-7	CASSHPPGTTSYEQYF	TGTGCCAGCAGCCATCCACCCGGGACAACGTCCTACGAGCAGTACTTC
few	-	TRBV7-3	TRBJ2-1	CASSSGPFGNEQFF	TGTGCCAGCAGCTCAGGACCCTTTGGGAATGAGCAGTTCTTC
-	TRBD2	TRBV29-1	TRBJ2-1	CSVESGGALSYNEQFF	TGCAGCGTTGAAAGCGGGGGGGCCCTCTCCTACAATGAGCAGTTCTTC
-	TRBD2	TRBV11-2	TRBJ2-1	CASSSIRAGGGNVYNEQFF	TGTGCCAGCAGCTCGATAAGGGCTGGCGGGGGGAACGTTTACAATGAGCAGTTCTTC
-	-	TRBV29-1	TRBJ2-5	CSVENINEQYF	TGCAGCGTTGAGAATATTAATGAGCAGTACTTC
few	-	TRBV3-1	TRBJ1-1	CASRPVPGNTEAFF	TGTGCCAGCAGGCCTGTCCCGGGGAACACTGAAGCTTTCTTT
-	-	TRBV12-3/TRBV12-4	TRBJ2-5	CASSVYPGGETQYF	TGTGCCAGCAGTGTATATCCAGGGGGGGAGACCCAGTACTTC
-	-	TRBV7-6	TRBJ2-6	CASSLIRAVPTSGANVLTF	TGTGCCAGCAGCTTAATTCGCGCAGTCCCTACCTCTGGGGCCAACGTCCTGACTTTC
few	-	TRBV7-2	TRBJ2-5	CASSGLPQETQYF	TGTGCCAGCAGTGGCTTGCCACAAGAGACCCAGTACTTC
-	-	TRBV5-1	TRBJ2-7	CASSVGGGGRAYEQYF	TGCGCCAGCAGCGTAGGGGGAGGGGGACGGGCCTACGAGCAGTACTTC
-	-	TRBV7-2	TRBJ1-2	CASRGTDYGYTF	TGTGCCAGCAGGGGCACGGACTATGGCTACACCTTC
-	-	TRBV7-9	TRBJ2-7	CASSLGLEEQYF	TGTGCCAGCAGCTTAGGGCTTGAAGAGCAGTACTTC
-	-	TRBV7-2	TRBJ2-7	CASSLAAQGAQYEQYF	TGTGCCAGCAGCTTAGCCGCACAGGGCGCCCAATACGAGCAGTACTTC
-	-	TRBV6-6	TRBJ2-5	CASSPSGTGETQYF	TGTGCCAGCAGTCCCTCAGGGACCGGAGAGACCCAGTACTTC
-	TRBD2	TRBV24-1	TRBJ2-3	CATSDASSGGADTQYF	TGTGCCACCAGTGATGCCTCTAGCGGGGGGGCAGATACGCAGTATTTT
-	TRBD1	TRBV5-1	TRBJ2-5	CASSYVTGVAETQYF	TGCGCCAGCAGCTATGTGACAGGGGTTGCGGAGACCCAGTACTTC
-	-	TRBV6-1	TRBJ2-7	CASSGQDRRSSYNEQYF	TGTGCCAGCAGTGGCCAAGACCGCCGGAGCTCCTACAATGAGCAGTACTTC
-	TRBD2	TRBV2	TRBJ2-3	CASSLTSTSTDTQYF	TGTGCCAGCAGCCTGACTAGCACTAGCACAGATACGCAGTATTTT
few	-	TRBV9	TRBJ1-1	CASSVELNTEAFF	TGTGCCAGCAGCGTAGAACTGAACACTGAAGCTTTCTTT
-	-	TRBV7-9	TRBJ1-2	CASSPVGSSGYTF	TGTGCCAGCAGCCCGGTCGGGAGTTCTGGCTACACCTTC
few	TRBD1	TRBV6-5	TRBJ1-2	CASRPRQGSYGYTF	TGTGCCAGCAGACCCAGACAGGGAAGCTATGGCTACACCTTC
-	-	TRBV7-2	TRBJ2-4	CASSMDRNIQYF	TGTGCCAGCAGCATGGACAGAAACATTCAGTACTTC
-	-	TRBV20-1	TRBJ2-3	CSASFAFTDTQYF	TGCAGTGCTAGTTTCGCATTCACAGATACGCAGTATTTT
-	TRBD1	TRBV6-5	TRBJ2-3	CASSLRTGTSTDTQYF	TGTGCCAGCAGTTTAAGGACAGGGACTAGCACAGATACGCAGTATTTT
-	-	TRBV5-1	TRBJ2-5	CASSLTRPESETQYF	TGCGCCAGCAGCTTGACACGTCCAGAGTCGGAGACCCAGTACTTC
few	-	TRBV20-1	TRBJ2-3	CSARLGGPSTDTQYF	TGCAGTGCTAGACTCGGGGGCCCTAGCACAGATACGCAGTATTTT
many	-	TRBV6-2/TRBV6-3	TRBJ2-5	CASSRAEQETQYF	TGTGCCAGCAGTAGGGCGGAACAAGAGACCCAGTACTTC